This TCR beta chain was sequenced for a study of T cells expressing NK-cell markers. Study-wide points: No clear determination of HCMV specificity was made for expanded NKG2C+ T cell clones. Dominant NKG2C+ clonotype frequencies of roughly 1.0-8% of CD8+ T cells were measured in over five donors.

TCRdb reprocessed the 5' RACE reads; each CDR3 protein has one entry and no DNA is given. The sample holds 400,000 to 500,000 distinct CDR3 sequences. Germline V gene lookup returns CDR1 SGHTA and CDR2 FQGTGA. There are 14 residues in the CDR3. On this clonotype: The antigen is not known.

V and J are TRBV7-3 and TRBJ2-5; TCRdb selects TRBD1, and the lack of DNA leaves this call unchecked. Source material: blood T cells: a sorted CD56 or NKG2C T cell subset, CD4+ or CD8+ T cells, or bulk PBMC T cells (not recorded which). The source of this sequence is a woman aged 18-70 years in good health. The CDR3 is CASSPKDGGETQYF.